Described below is a single TCR beta chain sequence and its context. A far larger clone lies a single base away; this is likely a read error. The data were taken from a study of shared clonotypes between healthy human individuals. Study details: The composition of the donors was a couple of women and a few men aged 18 to 49.

The study ran the assay at deep level. The material for each subset, its genomic DNA, was split evenly across several immunoSEQ plates. Original handling: Filtering differed for immunoSEQ, which gave only junction sequences without quality scores. TCRdb's table, derived via immunoSEQ multiplex PCR, lists solely in-frame clones and lacks some. The V and J calls and clone size were taken over from that table, and D and trimming were inferred from the DNA. The sample holds 450,000 to 500,000 clones, 81% seen once. V lost 7 bases and J 3 bases, leaving 19 bases between the germline ends. The germline V gene has CDR1 MDHEN and CDR2 SYDVKM. The CDR3 contains 15 residues.

This TCR derives from a woman in her 40s in good health. Some clones in this sample may be carry-over from other donors' samples. Sample: PBMCs. The chain uses TRBV28 and TRBJ2-7; D is tentatively TRBD1 or TRBD2 (6 bases each). Here the CDR3 reads CASKKGGQGIYEQYF. In DNA form, the CDR3 reads TGTGCCAGCAAAAAAGGGGGGCAGGGTATCTACGAGCAGTACTTC.